This entry lists 17 T cell receptor beta chains sequenced from one sample in a study of blood T cells in healthy people across ages. Next came a second PCR, run for about 6 to 11 cycles, which used a sample-barcoded 5' primer along with a J-beta primer mix. TCRdb re-called the 5' RACE reads through MiXCR, storing one row per CDR3 protein. The table shows hundreds of thousands of distinct CDR3 sequences, with about 61% occurring only once. Sequencing was done on a sample of blood. The receptors shown here come from a man aged 35-49 years in good health.

This clonotype turned up a few times. The rearrangement links TRBV29-1 to TRBJ1-1, with D possibly matching TRBD1 (6 bases). The CDR3 is 15 residues long. The germline V and J ends were trimmed by 1 base and 3 bases, with 15 bases remaining between them. CDR1 SQVTM and CDR2 ANQGSEA come from the germline V gene. The CDR3 DNA reads as TGCAGCGTTGAAGCCCATGGGGGGCGGGACACTGAAGCTTTCTTT. This encodes CSVEAHGGRDTEAFF. The complete variable domain, with remaining parts taken from reference TRBV29-1 and TRBJ1-1, reads SAVISQKPSRDICQRGTSLTIQCQVDSQVTMMFWYRQQPGQSLTLIATANQGSEATYESGFVIDKFPISRPNLTFSTLTVSNMSPEDSSIYLCSVEAHGGRDTEAFFGQGTRLTVV.

This clonotype was observed once. The chain joins TRBV6-1 to TRBJ1-2; D is uncertain. CDR1 and CDR2 (germline): MNHNS, SASEGT. The CDR3 is 12 amino acids. V was trimmed by 1 base and J by 7 bases, leaving 7 bases between them. CDR3 residues: CASSEVLGGYTF. The DNA for the CDR3 is TGTGCCAGCAGTGAAGTTCTCGGTGGCTACACCTTC.

The chain combines TRBV15 with TRBJ2-7, with D perhaps assigned TRBD1 or TRBD2 (7 bases each). Between the trimmed V and J ends, which lost 4 bases and 3 bases, there was a span of 13 bases. The germline CDR1 and CDR2 sequences are LNHNV and YYDKDF (reference sequence). The CDR3 length is 14 residues. The CDR3 reads CATSKAGQYYEQYF. The CDR3 DNA reads as TGTGCCACCAGCAAAGCGGGACAGTACTACGAGCAGTACTTC.

V is TRBV20-1 and J is TRBJ1-1; unclear D gene. The CDR3 has 14 residues. With 4 bases removed from V and 1 base from J, the gap between germline ends came to 13 bases. In germline, CDR1 is DFQATT, CDR2 SNEGSKA (reference sequence). The CDR3 is CSAITDGSNTEAFF. CDR3 nucleotides: TGCAGTGCTATAACGGACGGATCGAACACTGAAGCTTTCTTT.

There are a few counts of this clonotype. J is TRBJ2-7 and V is TRBV5-1; TRBD1 or TRBD2 may be the D gene (5 bases each). The DNA end is a closer match to TRBJ2-5, so the J assignment may be wrong. Per germline, CDR1 SGHRS and CDR2 YFSETQ. The CDR3 has 14 amino acids. The CDR3 coding sequence is TGCGCCAGCAGCTTGGCAGGGACGAGCAAGACCCAGTACTTC. Translated, it gives CASSLAGTSKTQYF.

The chain employs TRBV6-2 or TRBV6-3 and TRBJ2-5, with D perhaps matching TRBD2 (6 bases). CDR1 is MNHEY, CDR2 SVGEGT, per germline. The CDR3 consists of 14 residues. V dropped 6 bases and J dropped 3 bases, with 14 bases sitting between them. CDR3 nucleotides: TGTGCCAGCAGCAGTTGGAGGGGAAAAGAGACCCAGTACTTC. Protein: CASSSWRGKETQYF.

This chain joins TRBV29-1 and TRBJ2-1, with 11 bases lining up with TRBD2. The CDR3 is 14 amino acids. With 7 bases clipped from V and 8 bases from J, the junction kept 10 bases outside the gene matches. CDR1 is SQVTM and CDR2 is ANQGSEA in the germline V gene. The CDR3 reads CSAIAGGLLYEQFF. CDR3 nucleotide sequence: TGCAGCGCAATAGCGGGAGGGCTTTTGTATGAGCAGTTCTTC.

The V gene is TRBV20-1, the J gene TRBJ2-2, with 9 bases fitting TRBD1. Germline V lookup: CDR1 DFQATT, CDR2 SNEGSKA (reference sequence). J gave up 3 bases and V 6 bases, and 8 bases lay outside the gene matches. The CDR3 sequence is 15 residues long. The CDR3 here is CSASHWTGDTGELFF. The CDR3 DNA follows: TGCAGTGCCTCACATTGGACAGGGGACACCGGGGAGCTGTTTTTT.

The chain links TRBV29-1 to TRBJ1-2, with 9 bases that match TRBD1. J was trimmed by 2 bases and V by 4 bases; bases with no gene match: 2. The CDR3 extends over 13 amino acids. The V gene's germline CDR1 is SQVTM and CDR2 ANQGSEA. As DNA, the CDR3 is TGCAGCGTTGGGGACAGGGAGAACTATGGCTACACCTTC. It yields the protein CSVGDRENYGYTF. Complete variable domain (other parts from reference TRBV29-1 and TRBJ1-2): SAVISQKPSRDICQRGTSLTIQCQVDSQVTMMFWYRQQPGQSLTLIATANQGSEATYESGFVIDKFPISRPNLTFSTLTVSNMSPEDSSIYLCSVGDRENYGYTFGSGTRLTVV.

CDR3 amino acids: CSASGTLWYGYTF. The CDR3, as DNA: TGCAGTGCTAGTGGGACTTTATGGTATGGCTACACCTTC. V usage is TRBV20-1 and J usage is TRBJ1-2, with D possibly being TRBD1 (5 bases). Germline V CDR1 and CDR2: DFQATT, SNEGSKA (reference sequence). The CDR3 covers 13 residues. Trimming stripped 3 bases from V and 5 bases from J, with 13 bases between.

The rearrangement uses TRBV12-3 or TRBV12-4 and TRBJ2-1; 7 nucleotides line up with TRBD2. J was trimmed by 10 bases and V by 5 bases; bases with no gene match: 8. The CDR3 sequence is 13 residues long. CDR3 sequence reads: CASSRGLVWEQFF. The CDR3 nucleotides read TGTGCCAGCAGTCGCGGACTAGTCTGGGAGCAGTTCTTC.

This clonotype has only one observation. The chain is built from TRBV15 and TRBJ1-2; perhaps TRBD1 as D (5 bases). The CDR3 contains 12 residues. Trimming removed 7 bases at V and 8 bases at J, with 14 bases between. Germline V lookup: CDR1 LNHNV, CDR2 YYDKDF (reference sequence). This CDR3 is CATTGREEGYTF. The CDR3 nucleotides are TGTGCCACCACGGGGCGAGAAGAAGGCTACACCTTC.

The CDR3 coding sequence is TGTGCCAGCAGCTTAATTGTCGCAGGGGGCACAGATACGCAGTATTTT. Amino acid sequence: CASSLIVAGGTDTQYF. The chain is built from TRBV7-3 and TRBJ2-3; the D gene is possibly TRBD1 (6 bases). The CDR3 consists of 16 residues. In germline, CDR1 is SGHTA, CDR2 FQGTGA. The ends were cut back, 1 base at V and 1 base at J, with 12 bases in the middle.

With regard to this clonotype: This may arise from a read error, as a much more abundant clone is one base away. The J gene is TRBJ2-3, the V gene TRBV20-1, with a possible D match to TRBD1 (5 bases). The germline V gene has CDR1 DFQATT and CDR2 SNEGSKA (reference sequence). CDR3 size: 11 residues. Trimming left V 5 bases short and J 9 bases short, with 12 bases between. The chain's CDR3 is CSAGRVETQYF. In DNA form, the CDR3 reads TGCAGTGCTGGCAGGGTAGAGACGCAGTATTTT.

V and J are TRBV15 and TRBJ2-7; D is unresolved. The CDR3 extends over 14 amino acids. The V end lost 0 bases, the J end lost 3 bases, and 9 bases lay between the germline ends. Germline V gene data show CDR1 as LNHNV and CDR2 as YYDKDF (reference sequence). The CDR3 region is CATSRDQPNYEQYF. The DNA of the CDR3 is TGTGCCACCAGCAGAGATCAACCGAACTACGAGCAGTACTTC.

This clonotype occurred a few times. V usage is TRBV15 and J usage is TRBJ1-2; D unclear. This CDR3 is 11 amino acids long. V was pared by 0 bases and J by 7 bases, with 3 bases between. The germline V gene has CDR1 LNHNV and CDR2 YYDKDF (reference sequence). CDR3 protein: CATSREGGYTF. The CDR3 DNA follows: TGTGCCACCAGCAGAGAGGGTGGCTACACCTTC.

This clonotype came up a few times. The V gene is TRBV10-2, the J gene TRBJ2-5; TRBD1 agrees at 9 bases. The CDR3 consists of 15 residues. V was clipped by 0 bases and J by 2 bases; unmatched bases: 1. CDR1 WSHSY and CDR2 SAAADI come from the germline V gene. The CDR3 protein is CASSESDRGQETQYF. The CDR3 coding sequence is TGCGCCAGCAGTGAGTCCGACAGGGGGCAAGAGACCCAGTACTTC.